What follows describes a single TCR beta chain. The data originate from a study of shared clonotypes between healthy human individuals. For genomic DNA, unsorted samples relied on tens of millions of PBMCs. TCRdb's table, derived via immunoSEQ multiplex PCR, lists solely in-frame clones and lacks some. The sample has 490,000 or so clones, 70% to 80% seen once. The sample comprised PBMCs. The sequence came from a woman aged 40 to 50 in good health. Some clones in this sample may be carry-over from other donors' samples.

The CDR3 loop reads CATKGSVRTDTQYF. In DNA, the CDR3 is TGTGCCACCAAGGGGTCGGTGCGCACAGATACGCAGTATTTT. The chain carries TRBV19 and TRBJ2-3, with TRBD1 as a possible D gene (5 bases). The CDR3 sequence is 14 residues long. Between the trimmed V and J ends, which lost 10 bases and 1 base, there was a span of 15 bases. Germline loops: CDR1 LNHDA, CDR2 SQIVND (reference sequence).